This TCR beta chain was identified during a study of glioma-infiltrating T cells. This clonotype appeared many times. Antigen unknown. Study observations and caveats: Tissue-blood divergence was below expectation in non-neoplastic patients, above in gliomas. Very few CDR3 sequences were shared between tissue and blood.

Using RNA template, CDR3s of TCR alpha and beta were amplified with iRepertoire arm-PCR. For one-step reverse transcription and amplification, about 85-400 ng of tissue mRNA or PBMC total RNA was used. MiXCR, applied by TCRdb to the multiplex PCR reads, yields one record per CDR3 protein. The profile shows under 200,000 distinct CDR3 sequences, approximately 30% of them singletons. The sequence came from a human donor with low-grade glioma or glioblastoma, undergoing nonglioma brain surgery, or in good health (not recorded which). Input material: glioma tissue, nonneoplastic brain tissue, or PBMCs (not recorded which).

The DNA for the CDR3 is TGCAGTGCTAGAACAGGGGGCGCATCAGATACGCAGTATTTT. Translated, it gives CSARTGGASDTQYF. The chain employs TRBV20-1 and TRBJ2-3, with TRBD1 matching over 9 bases. V trimming: 2 bases; J trimming: 4 bases; junction bases outside the gene matches: 4. There are 14 residues in the CDR3. CDR1 and CDR2 from the germline V gene are DFQATT and SNEGSKA (reference sequence).